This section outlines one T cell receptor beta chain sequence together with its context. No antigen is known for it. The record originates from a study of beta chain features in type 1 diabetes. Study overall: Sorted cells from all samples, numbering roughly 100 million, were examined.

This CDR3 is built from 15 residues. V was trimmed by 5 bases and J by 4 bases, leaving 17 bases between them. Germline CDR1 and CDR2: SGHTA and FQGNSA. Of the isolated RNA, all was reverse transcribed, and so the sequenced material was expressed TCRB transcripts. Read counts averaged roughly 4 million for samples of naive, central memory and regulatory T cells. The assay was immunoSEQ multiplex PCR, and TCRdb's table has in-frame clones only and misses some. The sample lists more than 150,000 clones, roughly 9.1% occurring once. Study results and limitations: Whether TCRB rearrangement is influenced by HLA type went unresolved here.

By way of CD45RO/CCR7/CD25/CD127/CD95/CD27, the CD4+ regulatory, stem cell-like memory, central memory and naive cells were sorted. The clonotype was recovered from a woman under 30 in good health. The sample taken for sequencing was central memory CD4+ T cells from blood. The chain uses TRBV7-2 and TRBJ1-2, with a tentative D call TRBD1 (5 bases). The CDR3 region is CASSPPGGAIYGYTF. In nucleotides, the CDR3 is TGTGCCAGCAGCCCCCCGGGAGGGGCGATCTATGGCTACACCTTC. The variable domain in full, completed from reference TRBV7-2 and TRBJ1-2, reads GAGVSQSPSNKVTEKGKDVELRCDPISGHTALYWYRQSLGQGLEFLIYFQGNSAPDKSGLPSDRFSAERTGGSVSTLTIQRTQQEDSAVYLCASSPPGGAIYGYTFGSGTRLTVV.